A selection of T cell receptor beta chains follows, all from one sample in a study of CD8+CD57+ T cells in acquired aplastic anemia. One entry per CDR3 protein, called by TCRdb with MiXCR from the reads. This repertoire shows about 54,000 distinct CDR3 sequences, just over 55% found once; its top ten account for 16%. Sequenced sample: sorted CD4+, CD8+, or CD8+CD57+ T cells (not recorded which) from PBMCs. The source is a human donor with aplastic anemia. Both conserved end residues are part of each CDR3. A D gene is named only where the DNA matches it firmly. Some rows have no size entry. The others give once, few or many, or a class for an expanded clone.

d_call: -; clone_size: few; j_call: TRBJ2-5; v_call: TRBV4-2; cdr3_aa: CASRDDGRDRETQYF; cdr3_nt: TGTGCCAGCAGGGACGACGGACGCGACCGGGAGACCCAGTACTTC
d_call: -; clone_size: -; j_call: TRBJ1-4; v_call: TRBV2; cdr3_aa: CASSEHSQGFEKLFF; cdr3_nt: TGTGCCAGCAGTGAACACTCTCAGGGCTTCGAAAAACTGTTTTTT
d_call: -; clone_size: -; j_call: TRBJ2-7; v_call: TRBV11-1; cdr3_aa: CASSLEAGRTPPYEQYF; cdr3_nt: TGTGCCAGCAGCTTAGAGGCCGGACGGACACCCCCCTACGAGCAGTACTTC
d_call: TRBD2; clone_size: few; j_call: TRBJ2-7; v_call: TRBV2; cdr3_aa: CASSLAGGYEQYF; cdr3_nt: TGTGCCAGCAGTTTAGCGGGTGGGTACGAGCAGTACTTC
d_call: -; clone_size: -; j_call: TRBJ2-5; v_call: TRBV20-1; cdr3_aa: CSACTPGTVFMETQYF; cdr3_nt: TGCAGTGCTTGCACCCCCGGGACCGTATTCATGGAGACCCAGTACTTC
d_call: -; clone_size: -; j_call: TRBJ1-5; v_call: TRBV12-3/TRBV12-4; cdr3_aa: CASSSGAGDNQPQHF; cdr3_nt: TGTGCCAGCAGTTCCGGTGCAGGTGACAATCAGCCCCAGCATTTT
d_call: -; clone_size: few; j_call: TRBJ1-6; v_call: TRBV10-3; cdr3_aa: CAISDRAGAGNSPLHF; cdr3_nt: TGTGCCATCAGTGATCGCGCGGGCGCGGGTAATTCACCCCTCCACTTT
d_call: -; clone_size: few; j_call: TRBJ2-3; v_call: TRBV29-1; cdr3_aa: CSVVAGRSAQYF; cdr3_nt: TGCAGCGTTGTGGCAGGGCGGAGTGCGCAGTATTTT
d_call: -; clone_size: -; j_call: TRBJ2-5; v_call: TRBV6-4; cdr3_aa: CASSDPETQYF; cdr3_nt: TGTGCCAGCAGTGACCCAGAGACCCAGTACTTC
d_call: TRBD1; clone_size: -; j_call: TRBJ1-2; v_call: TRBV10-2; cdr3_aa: CASSQETGNYGYTF; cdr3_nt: TGCGCCAGCAGCCAAGAGACAGGGAACTATGGCTACACCTTC
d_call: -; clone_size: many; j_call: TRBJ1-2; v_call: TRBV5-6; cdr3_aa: CASSLVTNYGYTF; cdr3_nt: TGTGCCAGCAGCTTAGTGACCAACTATGGCTACACCTTC
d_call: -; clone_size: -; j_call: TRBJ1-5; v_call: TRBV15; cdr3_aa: CATSRAGYQPQHF; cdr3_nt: TGTGCCACCAGCCGGGCGGGTTATCAGCCCCAGCATTTT
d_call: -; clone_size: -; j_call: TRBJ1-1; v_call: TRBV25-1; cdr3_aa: CANKSEGWYTEAFF; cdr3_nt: TGTGCCAACAAATCTGAGGGGTGGTACACTGAAGCTTTCTTC
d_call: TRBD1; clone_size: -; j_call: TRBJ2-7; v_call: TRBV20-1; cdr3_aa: CSAPLTGTGPYEQYF; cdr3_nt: TGCAGTGCCCCCCTTACCGGGACAGGGCCCTACGAGCAGTACTTC
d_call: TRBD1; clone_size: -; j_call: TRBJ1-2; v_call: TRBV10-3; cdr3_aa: CAIRQGAYGYTF; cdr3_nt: TGTGCCATCAGACAGGGGGCCTATGGCTACACCTTC
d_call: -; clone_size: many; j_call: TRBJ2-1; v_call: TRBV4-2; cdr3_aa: CASSQDPLDEQFF; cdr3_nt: TGTGCCAGCAGCCAAGATCCCCTGGATGAGCAGTTCTTC
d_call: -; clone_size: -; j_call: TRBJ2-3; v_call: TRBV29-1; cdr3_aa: CSVEGYSRQNTDTQYF; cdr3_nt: TGCAGCGTTGAAGGTTACAGCAGGCAGAACACAGATACGCAGTATTTT
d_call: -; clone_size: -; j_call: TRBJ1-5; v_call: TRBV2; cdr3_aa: CASSAEGFQPQHF; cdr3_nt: TGTGCCAGCAGTGCTGAAGGGTTCCAGCCCCAGCATTTT
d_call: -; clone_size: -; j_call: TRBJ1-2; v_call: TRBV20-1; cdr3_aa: CSASSRDIDYGYTF; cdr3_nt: TGCAGTGCTAGTTCCCGGGACATTGACTATGGCTACACCTTC
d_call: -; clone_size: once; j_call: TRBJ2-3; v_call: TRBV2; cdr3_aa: CASCGAENSYNEQYF; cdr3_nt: TGTGCCAGCTGCGGGGCCGAAAACTCCTACAATGAGCAGTATTTT
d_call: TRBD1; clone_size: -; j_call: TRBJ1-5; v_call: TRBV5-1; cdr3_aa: CASSLGGGHQPQHF; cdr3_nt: TGCGCCAGCAGCTTAGGAGGGGGCCATCAGCCCCAGCATTTT
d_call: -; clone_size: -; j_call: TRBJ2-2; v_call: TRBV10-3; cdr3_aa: CAISEARVQGCANTGELFF; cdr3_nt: TGTGCCATCAGTGAAGCTCGAGTCCAGGGCTGTGCGAACACCGGGGAGCTGTTTTTT
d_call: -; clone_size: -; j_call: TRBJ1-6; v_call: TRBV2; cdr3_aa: CASSERSASSYNSPLHF; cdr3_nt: TGTGCCAGCAGTGAAAGGAGCGCTAGCTCCTATAATTCACCCCTCCACTTT
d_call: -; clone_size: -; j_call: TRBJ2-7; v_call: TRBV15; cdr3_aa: CATSRDGEQYF; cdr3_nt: TGTGCCACCAGCAGAGACGGCGAGCAGTACTTC
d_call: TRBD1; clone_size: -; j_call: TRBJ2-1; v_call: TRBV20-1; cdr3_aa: CSTTKQGNEQFF; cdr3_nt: TGCAGTACCACAAAACAGGGGAATGAGCAGTTCTTC
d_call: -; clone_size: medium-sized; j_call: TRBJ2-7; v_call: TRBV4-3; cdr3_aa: CASSQGLSYEQYF; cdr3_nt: TGCGCCAGCAGCCAGGGACTGTCTTACGAGCAGTACTTC
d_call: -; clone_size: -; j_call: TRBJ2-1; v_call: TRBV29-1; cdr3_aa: CSAEGRHGDEQFF; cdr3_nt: TGCAGCGCCGAAGGCCGACATGGTGATGAGCAGTTCTTC
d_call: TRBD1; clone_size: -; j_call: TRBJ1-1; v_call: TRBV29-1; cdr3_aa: CSVGQGGNTEAFF; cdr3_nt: TGCAGCGTGGGACAGGGTGGGAACACTGAAGCTTTCTTT